One T cell receptor (beta chain) is described in this entry. A single record per CDR3 protein comes from TCRdb applying MiXCR to the 5' RACE reads. The sample has around 510,000 distinct CDR3 sequences; approximately 15% are singletons. Germline loops: CDR1 MNHEY, CDR2 SVGAGI. The V gene end was trimmed by 2 bases and the J gene end by 2 bases; junction bases not matched to a gene: 3. The CDR3 runs to 15 residues. This sample is drawn from a study of identical twins. These same records also appear under a second study, on yellow fever vaccine responses in identical twins. That paper adds: Vaccine-induced T cell responses in twins were reportedly observed to appear partly convergent, partly personalized.

The chain joins TRBV6-5 to TRBJ2-1; 7 nucleotides line up with TRBD2. What was sequenced was CD4+ T cells sorted from blood. The TCR comes from a woman under 30 in good health. The CDR3 DNA follows: TGTGCCAGCAGTTACGGGGACTACCCCTACAATGAGCAGTTCTTC. Translating it yields CASSYGDYPYNEQFF.